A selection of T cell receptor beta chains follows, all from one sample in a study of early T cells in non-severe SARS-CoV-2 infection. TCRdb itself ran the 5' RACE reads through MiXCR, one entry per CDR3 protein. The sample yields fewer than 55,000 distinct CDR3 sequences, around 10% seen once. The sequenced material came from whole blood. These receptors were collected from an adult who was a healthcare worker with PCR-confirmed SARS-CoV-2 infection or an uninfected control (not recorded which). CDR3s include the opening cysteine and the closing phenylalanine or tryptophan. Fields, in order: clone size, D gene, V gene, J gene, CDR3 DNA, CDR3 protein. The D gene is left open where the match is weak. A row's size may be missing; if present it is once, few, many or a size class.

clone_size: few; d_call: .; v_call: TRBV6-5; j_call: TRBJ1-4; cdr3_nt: TGTGCCAGCAGCCCCACAGGCGATGAAAAACTGTTTTTT; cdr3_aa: CASSPTGDEKLFF
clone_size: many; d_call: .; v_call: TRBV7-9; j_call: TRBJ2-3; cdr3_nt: TGTGCCAGCAGCCCCTACACAAAGGCAGATACGCAGTATTTT; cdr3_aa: CASSPYTKADTQYF
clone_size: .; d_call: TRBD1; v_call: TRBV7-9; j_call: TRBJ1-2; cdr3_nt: TGTGCCAGCAGCTTTGACAGGGGGCGAAGCTATGGCTACACCTTC; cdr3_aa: CASSFDRGRSYGYTF
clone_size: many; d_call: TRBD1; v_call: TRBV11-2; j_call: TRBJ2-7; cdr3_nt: TGTGCCAGCAGCGCGGGGACAGGGTACGAGCAGTACTTC; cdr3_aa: CASSAGTGYEQYF
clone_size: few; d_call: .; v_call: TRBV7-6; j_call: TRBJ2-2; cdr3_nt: TGTGCCAGCAGCTTAGTGGAGCGTGGCGGGGAGCTGTTTTTT; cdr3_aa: CASSLVERGGELFF
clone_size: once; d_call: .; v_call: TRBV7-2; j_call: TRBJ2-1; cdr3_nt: TGTGCCAGCAGCTTAAGTTGGGGCGGTGAGCAGTTCTTC; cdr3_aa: CASSLSWGGEQFF
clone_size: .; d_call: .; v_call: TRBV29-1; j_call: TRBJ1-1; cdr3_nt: TGCAGCATAAGAAGAAACACTGAAGCTTTCTTT; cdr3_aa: CSIRRNTEAFF
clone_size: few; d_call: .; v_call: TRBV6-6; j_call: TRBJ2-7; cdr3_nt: TGTGCCAGCACTAATACCTACGAGCAGTACTTC; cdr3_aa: CASTNTYEQYF
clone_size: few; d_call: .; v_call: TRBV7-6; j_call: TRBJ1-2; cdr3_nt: TGTGCCAGCAGCTTAGGAGGAGACAGCCGCTATGGCTACACCTTC; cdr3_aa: CASSLGGDSRYGYTF
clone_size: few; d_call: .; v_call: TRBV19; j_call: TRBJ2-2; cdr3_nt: TGTGCCAGTACGACGGGCTCCACCGGGGAGCTGTTTTTT; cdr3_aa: CASTTGSTGELFF
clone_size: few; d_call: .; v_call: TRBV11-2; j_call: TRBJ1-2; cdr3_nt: TGTGCCAGCAGCTTAGATTACGGGAACTATGGCTACACCTTC; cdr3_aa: CASSLDYGNYGYTF
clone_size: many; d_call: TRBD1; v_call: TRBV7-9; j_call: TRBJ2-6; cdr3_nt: TGTGCCAGCAGCCCGAACAGGGGAACCAACGTCCTGACTTTC; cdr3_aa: CASSPNRGTNVLTF
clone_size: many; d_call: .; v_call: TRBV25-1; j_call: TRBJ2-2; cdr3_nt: TGTGCCAGCAGTGCCTCCTACAGATACACCGGGGAGCTGTTTTTT; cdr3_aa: CASSASYRYTGELFF
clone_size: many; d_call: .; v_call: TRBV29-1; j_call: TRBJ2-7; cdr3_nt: TGCAGCGTTTTGGGGGCCTACGAGCAGTACTTC; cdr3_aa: CSVLGAYEQYF
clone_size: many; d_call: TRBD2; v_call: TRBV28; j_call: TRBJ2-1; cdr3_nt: TGTGCCAGCAACGATCGGGGGGGGTTAAGGAATGAGCAGTTCTTC; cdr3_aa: CASNDRGGLRNEQFF
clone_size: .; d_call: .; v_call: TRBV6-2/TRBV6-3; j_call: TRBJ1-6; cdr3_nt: TGTGCCAGCAGACGACCCATGGCCGGCGATTCACCCCTCCACTTT; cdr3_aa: CASRRPMAGDSPLHF
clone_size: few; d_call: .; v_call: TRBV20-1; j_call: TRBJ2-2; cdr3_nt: TGCAGTGCTAGGCCAGGCAGGGGCGCGAACACCGGGGAGCTGTTTTTT; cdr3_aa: CSARPGRGANTGELFF
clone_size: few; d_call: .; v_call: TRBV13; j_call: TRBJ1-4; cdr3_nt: TGTGCCAGCACGAGGGGGGCGCCAACTAATGAAAAACTGTTTTTT; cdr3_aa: CASTRGAPTNEKLFF
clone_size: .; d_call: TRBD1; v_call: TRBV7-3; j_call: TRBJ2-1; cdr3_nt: TGTGCCAGCAGCTTATGGCAGGGGGCAGGCAATGAGCAGTTCTTC; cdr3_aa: CASSLWQGAGNEQFF
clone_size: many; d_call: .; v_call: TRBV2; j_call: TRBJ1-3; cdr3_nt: TGTGCCAGCAGTGAAGAGCTCTACTCTGGAAACACCATATATTTT; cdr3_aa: CASSEELYSGNTIYF
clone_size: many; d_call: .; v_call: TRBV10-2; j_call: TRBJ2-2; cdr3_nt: TGCGCCAGCACCCGCGGAGGGGGCACCGGGGAGCTGTTTTTT; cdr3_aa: CASTRGGGTGELFF
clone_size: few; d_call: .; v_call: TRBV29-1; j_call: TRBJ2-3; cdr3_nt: TGCAGCGTCAAACTGGGGGTAGATACGCAGTATTTT; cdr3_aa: CSVKLGVDTQYF
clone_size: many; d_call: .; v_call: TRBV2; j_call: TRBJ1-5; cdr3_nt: TGTGCCAGCAGCAACAGCGTTAATCAGCCCCAGCATTTT; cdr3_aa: CASSNSVNQPQHF
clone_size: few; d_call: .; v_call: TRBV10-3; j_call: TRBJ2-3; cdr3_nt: TGTGCCATCAGTGCCGGCCTTGGCACAGATACGCAGTATTTT; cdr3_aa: CAISAGLGTDTQYF
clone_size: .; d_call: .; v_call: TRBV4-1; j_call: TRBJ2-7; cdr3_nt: TGCGCCAGCAGCCAAGAATTTACGGGACTTAGCTCCTACGAGCAGTACTTC; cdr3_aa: CASSQEFTGLSSYEQYF